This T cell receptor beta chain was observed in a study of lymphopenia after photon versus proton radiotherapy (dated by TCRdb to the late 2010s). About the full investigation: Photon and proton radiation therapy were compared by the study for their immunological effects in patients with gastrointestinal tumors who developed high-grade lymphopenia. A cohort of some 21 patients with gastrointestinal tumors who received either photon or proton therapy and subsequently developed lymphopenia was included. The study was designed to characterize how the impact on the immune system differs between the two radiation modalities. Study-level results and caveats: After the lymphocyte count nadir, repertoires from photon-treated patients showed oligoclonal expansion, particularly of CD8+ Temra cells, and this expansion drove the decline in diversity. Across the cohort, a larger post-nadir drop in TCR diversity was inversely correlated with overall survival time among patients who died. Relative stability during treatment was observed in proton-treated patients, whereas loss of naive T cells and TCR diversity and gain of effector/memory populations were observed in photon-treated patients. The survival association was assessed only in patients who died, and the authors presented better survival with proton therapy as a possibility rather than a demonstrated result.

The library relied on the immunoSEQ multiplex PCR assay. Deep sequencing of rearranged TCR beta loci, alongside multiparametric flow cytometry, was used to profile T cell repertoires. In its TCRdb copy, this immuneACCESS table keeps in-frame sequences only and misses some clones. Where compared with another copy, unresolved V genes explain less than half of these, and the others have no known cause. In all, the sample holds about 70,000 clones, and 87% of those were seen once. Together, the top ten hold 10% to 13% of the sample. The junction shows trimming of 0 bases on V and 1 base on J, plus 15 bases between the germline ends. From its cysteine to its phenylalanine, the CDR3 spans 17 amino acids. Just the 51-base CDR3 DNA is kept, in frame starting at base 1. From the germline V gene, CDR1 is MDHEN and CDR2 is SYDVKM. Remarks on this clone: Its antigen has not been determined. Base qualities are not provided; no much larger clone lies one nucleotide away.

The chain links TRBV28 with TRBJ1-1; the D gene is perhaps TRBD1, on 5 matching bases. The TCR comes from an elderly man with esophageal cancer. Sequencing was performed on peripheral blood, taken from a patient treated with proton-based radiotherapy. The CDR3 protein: CASSLWRGGGENTEAFF. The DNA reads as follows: TGTGCCAGCAGTTTATGGCGAGGTGGGGGAGAGAACACTGAAGCTTTCTTT.